The clone carrying this TCR beta chain appeared a single time. This entry is derived from a study of blood T cell repertoires in COVID-19. Study at large: T cells, B-cell-depleted T cells, or PBMCs supplied cDNA or gDNA.

CDR3 length equals 14 residues. The germline V gene has CDR1 DFQATT and CDR2 SNEGSKA (reference sequence). With 3 bases removed from V and 6 bases from J, the gap between germline ends came to 14 bases. Data came from immunoSEQ multiplex PCR; TCRdb stores just in-frame clones and leaves some out. This sample has approximately 190,000 clones, with roughly 88% found just once. The receptor comes from a woman aged 35 to 49 who had recovered from COVID-19. The sequenced sample was peripheral blood. This chain links TRBV20-1 with TRBJ2-2; D is perhaps TRBD1 (6 bases). CDR3 region: CSASRQASAGELFF. The CDR3 DNA is TGCAGTGCTAGTAGACAGGCTTCAGCCGGGGAGCTGTTTTTT.